This TCR beta chain came from a study of CD8+CD57+ T cells in acquired aplastic anemia. Overall study: Sorted CD4+ and CD8+ cells yielded DNA averaging around 3.2 ug.

This clonotype was observed at least ten times. The antigen is not known. Study-level results: It was found that 25 to 35 CD8+ CDR3 sequences were shared between patients and controls.

The sequenced patients had an expansion of CD8+CD57+ cells seen by flow cytometry. When blood sampling took place, the patients had received no therapy. Genomic DNA templated the TCR beta VDJ and CDR3 profiling. In TCRdb, the reads were re-called with MiXCR into one record per CDR3 protein. Among a few hundred thousand distinct CDR3 sequences listed, roughly 34% were seen once. The sample consisted of sorted CD4+, CD8+, or CD8+CD57+ T cells (not recorded which) from PBMCs. This sequence originates from a human donor with aplastic anemia.

The CDR3 is CASRRPGQGANEQYF. CDR3 bases: TGTGCCAGCAGACGACCGGGACAGGGGGCAAACGAGCAGTACTTC. The J gene is TRBJ2-7, the V gene TRBV25-1, with TRBD1 matching over 12 bases. CDR3 length: 15 amino acids. Germline V gives CDR1 MGHDK, CDR2 SYGVNS. The J segment lost 5 bases and the V segment lost 6 bases, leaving 8 bases of the junction unmatched.